This TCR beta chain was sequenced in a study of blood T cell repertoires in COVID-19. Study background: Acute and convalescent COVID-19 specimens originated in the United States, Italy and Spain. In each case, the material was cDNA or gDNA derived from T cells, B-cell-depleted T cells, or PBMCs.

From germline, CDR1 is WNHNN and CDR2 SYGVQD (reference sequence). This CDR3 comprises 12 residues. V dropped 3 bases and J dropped 10 bases, with 10 bases sitting between them. Self-reported history from a screening survey and questionnaire set each donor's cohort. In the authors' workflow: Amplification with reference gene primers provided the estimates of nucleated cell counts. Generated by immunoSEQ multiplex PCR, the TCRdb table keeps only in-frame clones and is missing some. V and J calls and clone size are given by that table; D and trimming were obtained from the DNA. The sample shows some 410,000 clones, more than 75% of them seen only once.

The genes are TRBV10-1 and TRBJ2-1, with a possible D match to TRBD1 (5 bases). The TCR sequence derives from a woman in her thirties with acute COVID-19. Sequences were obtained from PBMCs or T cells enriched from blood (not recorded which). In DNA form, the CDR3 reads TGCGCCAGCAGTGATTCCAGGGTGGAGCAGTTCTTC. Translating it yields CASSDSRVEQFF.